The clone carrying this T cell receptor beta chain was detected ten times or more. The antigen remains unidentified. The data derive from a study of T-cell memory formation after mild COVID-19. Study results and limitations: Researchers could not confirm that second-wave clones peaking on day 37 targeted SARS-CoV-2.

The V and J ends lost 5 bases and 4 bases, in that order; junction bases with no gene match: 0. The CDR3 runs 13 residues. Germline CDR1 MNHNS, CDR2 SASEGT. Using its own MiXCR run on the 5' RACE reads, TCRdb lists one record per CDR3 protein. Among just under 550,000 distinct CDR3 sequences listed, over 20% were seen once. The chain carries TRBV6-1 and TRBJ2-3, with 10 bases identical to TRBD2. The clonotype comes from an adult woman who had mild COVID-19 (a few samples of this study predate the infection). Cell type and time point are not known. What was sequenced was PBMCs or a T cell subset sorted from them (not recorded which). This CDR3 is CASSSGGADTQYF. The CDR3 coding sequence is TGTGCCAGCAGTAGCGGGGGGGCAGATACGCAGTATTTT.